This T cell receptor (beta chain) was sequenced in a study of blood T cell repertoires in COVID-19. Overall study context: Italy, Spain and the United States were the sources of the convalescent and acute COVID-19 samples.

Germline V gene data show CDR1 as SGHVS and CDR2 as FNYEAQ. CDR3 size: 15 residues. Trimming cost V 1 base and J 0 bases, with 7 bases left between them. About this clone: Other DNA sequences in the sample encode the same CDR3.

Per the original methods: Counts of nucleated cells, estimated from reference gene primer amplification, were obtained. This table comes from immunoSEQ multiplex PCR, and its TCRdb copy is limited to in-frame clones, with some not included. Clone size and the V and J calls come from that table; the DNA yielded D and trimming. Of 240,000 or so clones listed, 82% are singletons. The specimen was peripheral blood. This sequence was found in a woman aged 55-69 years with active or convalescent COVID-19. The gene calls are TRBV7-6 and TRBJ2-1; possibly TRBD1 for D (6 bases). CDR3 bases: TGTGCCAGCAGCTTAGTAGGGGGCTCCTACAATGAGCAGTTCTTC. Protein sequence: CASSLVGGSYNEQFF.